The present T cell receptor beta chain was sequenced within a study of CD8+ T cells in alopecia areata. V shed 0 bases and J shed 2 bases, with 18 bases lying between them. CDR3 size: 17 residues. Germline assignment: CDR1 SGHTS and CDR2 YDEGEE. Noted treatment: oral pan-JAK inhibitor, 5-10 mg twice daily. Extraction of RNA preceded its reverse transcription into cDNA, which served as the sequencing template. Method: immunoSEQ multiplex PCR; TCRdb's copy keeps in-frame clones and lacks some. This table holds 90,000 to 120,000 clones, 84% found once. Study-level points and caveats: Relative to mice, TCR sharing across patients was less clear, a difference possibly HLA-related. Scalp clonality, together with expanded CD8+ clones among the top 100, fell significantly with tofacitinib.

The sample holds a few counts of this clone. Its specificity is unknown. The chain couples TRBV5-8 to TRBJ2-7; maybe TRBD2 (6 bases). The material was CD8+ T cells sorted from blood, obtained at week 24, from a patient treated with tofacitinib. The sequence was collected from a human donor with alopecia areata. CDR3 sequence (DNA): TGTGCCAGCAGCTTGGCAGGGAGGAGGGCTGGTACCTACGAGCAGTACTTC. Translation gives CASSLAGRRAGTYEQYF.